This TCR beta chain came from a study of T-cell memory formation after mild COVID-19. Findings and caveats of the study: Memory sampled before infection contained some responding clones, suggesting cross-reactive memory joined.

In regard to this clonotype: Antigen: not known.

Constant-segment-primed 5'RACE gave TCR alpha and TCR beta cDNA libraries with sample barcodes and UMIs. TCRdb redid the calling of the 5' RACE reads with MiXCR, one entry per CDR3 protein. In the table there are fewer than 600,000 distinct CDR3 sequences, about a fifth of which are singletons. The clonotype originates from an adult woman who had mild COVID-19 (a few samples of this study predate the infection). Cell type and time point are not known. Material: PBMCs or a T cell subset sorted from them (not recorded which).

CDR3 nucleotide sequence: TGTGCCAGCAGCGTAGCGCCAGATGGGTCCTACGAGCAGTACTTC. The encoded protein is CASSVAPDGSYEQYF. This sequence joins TRBV9 and TRBJ2-7, with no clear D. Between the trimmed V and J ends, which lost 0 bases and 1 base, there was a span of 11 bases. From germline, CDR1 is SGDLS and CDR2 YYNGEE. This CDR3 has 15 residues.